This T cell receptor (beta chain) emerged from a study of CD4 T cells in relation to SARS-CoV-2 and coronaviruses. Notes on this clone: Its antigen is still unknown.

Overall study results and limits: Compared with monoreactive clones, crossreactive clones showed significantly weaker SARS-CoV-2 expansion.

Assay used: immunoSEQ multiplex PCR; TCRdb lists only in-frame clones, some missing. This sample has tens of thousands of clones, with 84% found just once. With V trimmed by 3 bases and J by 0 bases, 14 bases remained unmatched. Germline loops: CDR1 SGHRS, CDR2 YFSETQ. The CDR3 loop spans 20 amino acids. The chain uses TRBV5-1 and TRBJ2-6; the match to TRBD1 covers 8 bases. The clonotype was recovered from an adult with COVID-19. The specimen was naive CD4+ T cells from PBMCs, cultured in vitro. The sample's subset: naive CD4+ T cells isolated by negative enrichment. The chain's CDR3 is CASSWNPRGPGDSGANVLTF. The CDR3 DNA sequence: TGCGCCAGCAGCTGGAATCCCAGGGGGCCTGGCGACTCTGGGGCCAACGTCCTGACTTTC.